These 18 T cell receptor beta chains came from one sample sequenced in a study of blood T cell repertoires in COVID-19. This table comes from immunoSEQ multiplex PCR, and its TCRdb copy is limited to in-frame clones, with some not included. The table has about 200,000 clones, more than 70% seen once. Source material: peripheral blood. The receptors derive from a person aged 70 to 85 with COVID-19, enrolled during active disease.

The table lists this clone with a few counts. The chain has TRBV7-6 and TRBJ2-1, with a possible D match to TRBD2 (6 bases). Trimming stripped 4 bases from V and 9 bases from J, with 19 bases between. The CDR3 consists of 15 residues. The germline V gene encodes CDR1 SGHVS and CDR2 FNYEAQ. As DNA, the CDR3 is TGTGCCAGCAGCTCGTTTGCGCGGGAAGTCGGTGAGCAGTTCTTC. Amino acid sequence: CASSSFAREVGEQFF. Full variable domain (rest looked up from reference TRBV7-6 and TRBJ2-1): GAGVSQSPRYKVTKRGQDVALRCDPISGHVSLYWYRQALGQGPEFLTYFNYEAQQDKSGLPNDRFSAERPEGSISTLTIQRTEQRDSAMYRCASSSFAREVGEQFFGPGTRLTVL.

The chain couples TRBV6-1 to TRBJ2-1; 8 bases map to TRBD1. Germline values: CDR1 MNHNS, CDR2 SASEGT. V lost 2 bases to trimming and J lost 9 bases; unmatched junction nucleotides: 9. The CDR3 loop spans 15 amino acids. The CDR3 is CASSEFSRGLAEQFF. DNA for the CDR3: TGTGCCAGCAGTGAATTTTCCAGGGGGCTAGCTGAGCAGTTCTTC.

In this sample, this clone turned up once. The chain joins TRBV5-6 to TRBJ2-2, with 7 bases aligning to TRBD2. Germline V gives CDR1 SGHDT, CDR2 YYEEEE. After removal of 0 bases from V and 4 bases from J, the junction contained 3 bases not matched to a gene. This CDR3 contains 15 residues. The CDR3 DNA follows: TGTGCCAGCAGCTTGGAAGGGAGGGGCACCGGGGAGCTGTTTTTT. Protein product: CASSLEGRGTGELFF.

This sequence joins TRBV7-7 and TRBJ2-7; 9 positions agree with TRBD2. The CDR3 consists of 14 residues. The junction had 8 bases not matched to a gene; V was cut back by 4 bases and J by 7 bases. Germline V CDR1 and CDR2: SSHAT, FNYEAQ (reference sequence). CDR3 in amino acids: CASSSGGTSREQYF. CDR3 bases: TGTGCCAGCAGCTCCGGAGGGACTAGCCGTGAGCAGTACTTC.

V is TRBV4-3 and J is TRBJ2-2, with D tentatively TRBD1 (5 bases). With 0 bases removed from V and 6 bases from J, the gap between germline ends came to 11 bases. This CDR3 contains 15 residues. The germline CDR1 and CDR2 sequences are LGHNA and YSLEER. As DNA, the CDR3 is TGCGCCAGCAGCCAAGATCTGTTAGGGGCCGGGGAGCTGTTTTTT. This codes for CASSQDLLGAGELFF.

V usage is TRBV13 and J usage is TRBJ2-7; 7 nucleotides line up with TRBD1. The CDR3 totals 19 residues. Germline assignment: CDR1 PRHDT and CDR2 FYEKMQ (reference sequence). The V segment lost 6 bases and the J segment 2 bases; nucleotides outside the gene matches: 22. CDR3 residues: CASRFQGQNPFLLTYEQYF. CDR3 DNA sequence: TGTGCCAGCAGGTTCCAGGGACAGAACCCTTTCTTGCTCACCTACGAGCAGTACTTC. Supplemented by reference TRBV13 and TRBJ2-7, the full variable domain reads AAGVIQSPRHLIKEKRETATLKCYPIPRHDTVYWYQQGPGQDPQFLISFYEKMQSDKGSIPDRFSAQQFSDYHSELNMSSLELGDSALYFCASRFQGQNPFLLTYEQYFGPGTRLTVT.

This clone was counted a single time. In DNA form, the CDR3 reads TGTGCCAGCGGCCCCTTGACAGGGGTCGAGCAGTACTTC. This sequence encodes CASGPLTGVEQYF. The chain carries TRBV6-2 or TRBV6-3 and TRBJ2-7; 8 nucleotides line up with TRBD1. Germline V gene lookup returns CDR1 MNHEY and CDR2 SVGEGT. The V gene end was trimmed by 8 bases and the J gene end by 6 bases; junction bases not matched to a gene: 9. The CDR3 covers 13 residues.

This clone was counted between two and nine times. The CDR3 is CASSLLGQGTGEQYF. The DNA for the CDR3 is TGTGCCAGCAGCTTGCTCGGACAGGGGACTGGCGAGCAGTACTTC. The V gene is TRBV5-5, the J gene TRBJ2-7; TRBD1 matches 9 bases. The CDR3 is made up of 15 amino acids. Per germline, CDR1 SGHKS and CDR2 YYEKEE (reference sequence). V dropped 1 base and J dropped 6; count of bases not matched to a gene: 8.

The chain is built from TRBV28 and TRBJ2-1; perhaps TRBD2 as D (6 bases). Germline V gene lookup returns CDR1 MDHEN and CDR2 SYDVKM. CDR3 size: 12 residues. Between the trimmed V and J ends, which lost 4 bases and 10 bases, there was a span of 11 bases. The CDR3 coding sequence is TGTGCCAGCAGTTCGGGACTCATAGAGCAGTTCTTC. This encodes CASSSGLIEQFF.

As to this clone: Other DNA sequences in the sample encode the same CDR3. The J gene is TRBJ1-6, the V gene TRBV20-1; 7 positions match TRBD1. This CDR3 comprises 14 residues. The germline V gene encodes CDR1 DFQATT and CDR2 SNEGSKA (reference sequence). V was pared by 3 bases and J by 10 bases, with 9 bases of the junction left unmatched. CDR3 protein: CSASLRTGVSPLHF. CDR3 DNA: TGCAGTGCTAGTTTGAGGACAGGAGTCTCACCCCTCCACTTT.

The chain combines TRBV3-1 (or the pseudogene TRBV3-2) with TRBJ2-2; D may be TRBD2 (6 bases). Trimming pared 2 bases from V and 1 base from J, leaving 11 bases between. This CDR3 contains 16 residues. Germline V lookup: CDR1 LGHDT, CDR2 YNNKEL (reference sequence). The CDR3 loop is CASSQTAGENTGELFF. The CDR3 nucleotides are TGTGCCAGCAGCCAAACAGCGGGTGAGAACACCGGGGAGCTGTTTTTT.

The chain joins TRBV19 to TRBJ2-7, with D perhaps TRBD1 (6 bases). The V end was cut by 4 bases, the J end by 13 bases, with 17 bases between. The CDR3 is 12 residues long. Germline CDR1 and CDR2: LNHDA and SQIVND (reference sequence). For the CDR3, the DNA is TGTGCCAGTAGTACCCCGCCCGGGACAACATACTTC. This codes for CASSTPPGTTYF. Variable domain in full (rest from reference TRBV19 and TRBJ2-7): DGGITQSPKYLFRKEGQNVTLSCEQNLNHDAMYWYRQDPGQGLRLIYYSQIVNDFQKGDIAEGYSVSREKKESFPLTVTSAQKNPTAFYLCASSTPPGTTYFGPGTRLTVT.

This chain links TRBV6-5 with TRBJ1-1; 7 bases fit TRBD1. There are 15 residues in the CDR3. With 0 bases clipped from V and 4 bases from J, the junction kept 5 bases outside the gene matches. Germline V gene data show CDR1 as MNHEY and CDR2 as SVGAGI. CDR3 coding DNA: TGTGCCAGCAGTTACTCCAGACAGGGAGGCACTGAAGCTTTCTTT. It yields the protein CASSYSRQGGTEAFF.

The gene calls are TRBV20-1 and TRBJ1-1, with TRBD1 identical over 12 bases. J gave up 10 bases and V 3 bases, and 15 bases lay outside the gene matches. The CDR3 loop spans 16 amino acids. Germline values: CDR1 DFQATT, CDR2 SNEGSKA (reference sequence). This CDR3 reads CSASIGRGQGAEGAFF. The DNA of the CDR3 is TGCAGTGCTAGTATTGGGCGGGGACAGGGGGCAGAGGGAGCTTTCTTT.

The rearrangement uses TRBV7-2 and TRBJ1-2; 9 nucleotides align to TRBD1. The CDR3 totals 20 residues. Germline V gives CDR1 SGHTA, CDR2 FQGNSA. J gave up 1 base and V 0 bases, and 15 bases lay outside the gene matches. CDR3 bases: TGTGCCAGCAGCTTAGCAAACCCACCCGGACAGGGGCGCTATAACTATGGCTACACCTTC. Translation: CASSLANPPGQGRYNYGYTF. Full variable domain (outside the CDR3, taken from reference TRBV7-2 and TRBJ1-2): GAGVSQSPSNKVTEKGKDVELRCDPISGHTALYWYRQSLGQGLEFLIYFQGNSAPDKSGLPSDRFSAERTGGSVSTLTIQRTQQEDSAVYLCASSLANPPGQGRYNYGYTFGSGTRLTVV.

The gene calls are TRBV25-1 and TRBJ1-6; tentatively, D is TRBD1 (6 bases). The CDR3 consists of 15 residues. Trimming took 9 bases from V and 5 from J, leaving 17 bases between them. Per the germline V gene, CDR1 is MGHDK and CDR2 is SYGVNS. Here the CDR3 DNA reads TGTGCCAGTACAACAGGGTCGGAGAATAATTCACCCCTCCACTTT. Amino acids: CASTTGSENNSPLHF.

This chain uses TRBV6-1 with TRBJ2-3; 14 bases line up with TRBD2. Losses at the gene ends were 4 bases for V and 3 bases for J; bases not matched to a gene: 12. The germline gives CDR1 MNHNS, CDR2 SASEGT. The CDR3 totals 19 residues. This chain's CDR3 is CASSANGLAGGPFTDTQYF. CDR3 coding DNA: TGTGCCAGCAGTGCCAACGGACTAGCGGGGGGACCGTTTACAGATACGCAGTATTTT.

The chain recombines TRBV4-3 with TRBJ2-5; the match to TRBD2 covers 7 bases. Germline assignment: CDR1 LGHNA and CDR2 YSLEER. This CDR3 contains 13 residues. J was trimmed by 5 bases and V by 4 bases; bases with no gene match: 4. The DNA for the CDR3 is TGCGCCAGCAGCCCCGGACTAGGGGAGACCCAGTACTTC. Its translation is CASSPGLGETQYF.